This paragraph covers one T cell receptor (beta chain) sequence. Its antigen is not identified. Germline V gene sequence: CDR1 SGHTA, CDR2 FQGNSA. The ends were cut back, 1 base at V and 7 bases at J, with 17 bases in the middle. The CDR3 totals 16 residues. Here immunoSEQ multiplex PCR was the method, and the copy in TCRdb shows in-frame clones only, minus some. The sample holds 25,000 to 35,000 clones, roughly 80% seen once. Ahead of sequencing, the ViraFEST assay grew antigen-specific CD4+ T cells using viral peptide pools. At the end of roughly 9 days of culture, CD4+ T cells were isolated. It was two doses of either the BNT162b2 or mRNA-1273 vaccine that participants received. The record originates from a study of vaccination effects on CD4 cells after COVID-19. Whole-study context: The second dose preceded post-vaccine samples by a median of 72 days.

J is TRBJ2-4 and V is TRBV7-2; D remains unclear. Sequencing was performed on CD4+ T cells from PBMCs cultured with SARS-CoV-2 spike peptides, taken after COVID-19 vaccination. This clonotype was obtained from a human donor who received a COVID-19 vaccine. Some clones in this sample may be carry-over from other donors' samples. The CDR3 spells CASSLGTVSGGNIQYF. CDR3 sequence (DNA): TGTGCCAGCAGCTTAGGCACAGTCTCTGGTGGTAACATTCAGTACTTC.